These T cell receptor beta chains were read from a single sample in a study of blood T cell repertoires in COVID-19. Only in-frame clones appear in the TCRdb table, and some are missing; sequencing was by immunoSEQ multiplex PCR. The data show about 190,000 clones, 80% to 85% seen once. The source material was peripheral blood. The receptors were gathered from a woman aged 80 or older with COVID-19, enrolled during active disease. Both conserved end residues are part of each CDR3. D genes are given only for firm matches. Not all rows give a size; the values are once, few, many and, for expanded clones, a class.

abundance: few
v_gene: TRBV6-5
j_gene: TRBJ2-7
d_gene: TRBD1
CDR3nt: TGTGCCAGCAGTCGGACAGGGGGTCCCTACGAGCAGTACTTC
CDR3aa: CASSRTGGPYEQYF

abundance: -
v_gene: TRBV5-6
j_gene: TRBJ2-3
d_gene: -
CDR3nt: TGTGCCAGCAGCCGCTCCCACGTGCGGTCCACAGATACGCAGTATTTT
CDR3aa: CASSRSHVRSTDTQYF

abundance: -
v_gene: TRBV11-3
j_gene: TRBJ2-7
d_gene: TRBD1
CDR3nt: TGTGCCAGCAGCCCCGACAGGGTAGGGCAGTACTTC
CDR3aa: CASSPDRVGQYF

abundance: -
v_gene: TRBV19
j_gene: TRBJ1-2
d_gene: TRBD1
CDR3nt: TGTGCCACCCGAGGACAGGGGGCAGATGGCTACACCTTC
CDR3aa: CATRGQGADGYTF

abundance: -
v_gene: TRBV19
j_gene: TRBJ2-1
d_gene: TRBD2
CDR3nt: TGTGCCAGTAGTATATCGAGCGGGGGGCCAAGCTCCTACAATGAGCAGTTCTTC
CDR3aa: CASSISSGGPSSYNEQFF

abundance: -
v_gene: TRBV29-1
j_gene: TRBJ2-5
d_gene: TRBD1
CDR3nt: TGCAGCGTAACACTGACAGGGAGACAAGAGACCCAGTACTTC
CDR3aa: CSVTLTGRQETQYF

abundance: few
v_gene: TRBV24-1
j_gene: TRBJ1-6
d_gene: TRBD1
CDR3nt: TGTGCCACCAGCCAGGGGGGCCCCCTCCACTTT
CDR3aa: CATSQGGPLHF

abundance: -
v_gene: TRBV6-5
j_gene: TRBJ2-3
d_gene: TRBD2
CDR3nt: TGTGCCAGCAACGGACTAGCGGGAGTGACAGATACGCAGTATTTT
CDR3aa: CASNGLAGVTDTQYF

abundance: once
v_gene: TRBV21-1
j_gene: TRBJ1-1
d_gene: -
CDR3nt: TGTGCCACTCTGGGGGGCACTGAAGCTTTCTTT
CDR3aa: CATLGGTEAFF

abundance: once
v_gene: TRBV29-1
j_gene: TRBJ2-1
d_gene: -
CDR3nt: TGCAGCGTTGACCCTCCTGACTACGCGAGCTCCTACAATGAGCAGTTCTTC
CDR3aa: CSVDPPDYASSYNEQFF

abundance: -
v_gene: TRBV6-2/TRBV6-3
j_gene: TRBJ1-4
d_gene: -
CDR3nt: TGTGCCAGCAGCAGGGAGGGTGAAAAACTGTTTTTT
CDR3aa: CASSREGEKLFF

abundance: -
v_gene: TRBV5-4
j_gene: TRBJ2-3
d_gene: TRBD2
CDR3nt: TGTGCCAGCAGCACACCGGGACTAGCGGGGGTGAATACGCAGTATTTT
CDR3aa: CASSTPGLAGVNTQYF

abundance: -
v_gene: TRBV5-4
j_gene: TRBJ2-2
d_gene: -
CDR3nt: TGTGCCAGCAGCGAGGAACAATGGGCCGGGGAGCTGTTTTTT
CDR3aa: CASSEEQWAGELFF

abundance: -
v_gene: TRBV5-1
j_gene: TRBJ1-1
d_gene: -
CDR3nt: TGCGCCAGCAGCCCAGGGGATGACACTGAAGCTTTCTTT
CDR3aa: CASSPGDDTEAFF

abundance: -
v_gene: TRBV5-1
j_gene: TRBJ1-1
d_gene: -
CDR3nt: TGCGCCAGCAGCTTGGTCCCAGGGGAAACTGAAGCTTTCTTT
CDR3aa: CASSLVPGETEAFF

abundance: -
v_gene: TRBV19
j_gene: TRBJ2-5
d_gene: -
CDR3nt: TGTGCCAGTAGTACGACTGGAGAGACCCAGTACTTC
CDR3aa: CASSTTGETQYF

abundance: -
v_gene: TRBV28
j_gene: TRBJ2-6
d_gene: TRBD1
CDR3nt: TGTGCCAGCAGTCCCGGGACAGGGGGTTCCTTAGGGTCTGGGGCCAACGTCCTGACTTTC
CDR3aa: CASSPGTGGSLGSGANVLTF

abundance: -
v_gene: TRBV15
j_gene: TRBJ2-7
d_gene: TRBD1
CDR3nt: TGTGCCACCAGCAGAGACCAGGACAGGGACTACGAGCAGTACTTC
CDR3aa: CATSRDQDRDYEQYF

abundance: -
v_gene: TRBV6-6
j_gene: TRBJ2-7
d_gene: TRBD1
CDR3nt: TGTGCCAGCAGTCCCCTCCCGGGGACAGGCTCCTACGAGCAGTACTTC
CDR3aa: CASSPLPGTGSYEQYF

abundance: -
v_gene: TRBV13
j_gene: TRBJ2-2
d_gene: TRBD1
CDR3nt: TGTGCCAGCTGTCCCGGGACAGGAAACACCGGGGAGCTGTTTTTT
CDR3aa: CASCPGTGNTGELFF

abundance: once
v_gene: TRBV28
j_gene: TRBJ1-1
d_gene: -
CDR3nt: TGTGCCAGCAGTGTATACTCCGGGAACACTGAAGCTTTCTTT
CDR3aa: CASSVYSGNTEAFF

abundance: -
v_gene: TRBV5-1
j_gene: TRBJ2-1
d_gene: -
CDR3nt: TGCGCCAGCAGCTTGGATCTAGCGAAGCAGTTCTTC
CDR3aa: CASSLDLAKQFF

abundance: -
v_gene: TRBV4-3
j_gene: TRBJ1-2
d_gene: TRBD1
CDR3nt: TGCGCCAGCAGCCAAAACAGGGGAAACTATGGCTACACCTTC
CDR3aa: CASSQNRGNYGYTF

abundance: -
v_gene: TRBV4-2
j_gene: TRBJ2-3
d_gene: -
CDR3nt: TGTGCCAGCAGCCAAGAGGGAGGCGGCACAGATACGCAGTATTTT
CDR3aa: CASSQEGGGTDTQYF

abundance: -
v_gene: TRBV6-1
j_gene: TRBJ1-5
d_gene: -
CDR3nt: TGTGCCAGCAGTGAAGGAGGGTGGGGGGGCAATCAGCCCCAGCATTTT
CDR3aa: CASSEGGWGGNQPQHF